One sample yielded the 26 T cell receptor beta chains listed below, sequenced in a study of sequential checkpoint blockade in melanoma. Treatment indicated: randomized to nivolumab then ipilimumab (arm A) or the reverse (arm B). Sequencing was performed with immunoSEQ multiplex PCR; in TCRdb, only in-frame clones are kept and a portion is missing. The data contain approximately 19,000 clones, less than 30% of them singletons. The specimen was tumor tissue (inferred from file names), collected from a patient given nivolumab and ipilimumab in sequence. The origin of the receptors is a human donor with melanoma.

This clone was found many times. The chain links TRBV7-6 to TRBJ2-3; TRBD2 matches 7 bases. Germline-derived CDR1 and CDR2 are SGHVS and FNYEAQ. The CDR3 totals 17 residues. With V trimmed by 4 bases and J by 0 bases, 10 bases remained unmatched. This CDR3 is CASSSLPGAGSTDTQYF. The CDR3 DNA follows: TGTGCCAGCAGCTCCCTACCCGGAGCGGGGAGCACAGATACGCAGTATTTT. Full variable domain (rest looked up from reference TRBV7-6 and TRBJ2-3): GAGVSQSPRYKVTKRGQDVALRCDPISGHVSLYWYRQALGQGPEFLTYFNYEAQQDKSGLPNDRFSAERPEGSISTLTIQRTEQRDSAMYRCASSSLPGAGSTDTQYFGPGTRLTVL.

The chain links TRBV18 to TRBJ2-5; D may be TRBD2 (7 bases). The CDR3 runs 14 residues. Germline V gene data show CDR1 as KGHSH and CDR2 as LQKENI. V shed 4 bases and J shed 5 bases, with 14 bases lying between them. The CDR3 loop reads CASSLPRGRETQYF. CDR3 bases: TGTGCCAGCTCACTACCGCGGGGGCGGGAGACCCAGTACTTC.

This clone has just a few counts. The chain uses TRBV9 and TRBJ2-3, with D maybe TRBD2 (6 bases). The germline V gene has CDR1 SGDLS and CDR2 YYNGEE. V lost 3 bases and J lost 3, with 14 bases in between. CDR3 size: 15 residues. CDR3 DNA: TGTGCCAGCAGCGCACTAGCTCTATGGACAGATACGCAGTATTTT. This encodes CASSALALWTDTQYF.

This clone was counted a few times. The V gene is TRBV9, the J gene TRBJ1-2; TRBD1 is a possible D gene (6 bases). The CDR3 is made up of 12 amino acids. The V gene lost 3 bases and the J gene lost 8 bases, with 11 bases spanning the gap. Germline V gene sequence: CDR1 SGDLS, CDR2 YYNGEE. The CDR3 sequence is CASSEQGWGYTF. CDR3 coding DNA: TGTGCCAGCAGCGAACAGGGATGGGGCTACACCTTC.

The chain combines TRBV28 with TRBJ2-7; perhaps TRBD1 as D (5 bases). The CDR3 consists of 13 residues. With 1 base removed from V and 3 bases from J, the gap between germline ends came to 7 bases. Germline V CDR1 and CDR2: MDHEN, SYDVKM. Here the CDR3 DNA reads TGTGCCAGCAGTTTATCCAGGGACTACGAGCAGTACTTC. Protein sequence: CASSLSRDYEQYF.

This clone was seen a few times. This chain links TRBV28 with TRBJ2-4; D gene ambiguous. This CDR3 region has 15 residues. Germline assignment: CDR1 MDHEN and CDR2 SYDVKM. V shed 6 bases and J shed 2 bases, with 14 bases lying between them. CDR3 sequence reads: CASSQYQVSKNIQYF. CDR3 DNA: TGTGCCAGCAGCCAATATCAGGTGTCCAAAAACATTCAGTACTTC.

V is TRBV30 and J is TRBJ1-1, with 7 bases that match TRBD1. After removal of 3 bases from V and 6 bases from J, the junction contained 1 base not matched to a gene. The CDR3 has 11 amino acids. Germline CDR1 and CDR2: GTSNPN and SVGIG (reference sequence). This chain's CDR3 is CAWRGQSEAFF. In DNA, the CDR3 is TGTGCCTGGAGGGGACAGTCTGAAGCTTTCTTT.

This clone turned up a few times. This CDR3 reads CASRVRDRDSPLHF. The CDR3 nucleotides read TGTGCCAGCAGGGTTCGGGACCGAGATTCACCCCTCCACTTT. This chain connects TRBV6-8 to TRBJ1-6, with a possible D match to TRBD1 (5 bases). From germline, CDR1 is MNHGY and CDR2 SAAAGT. The V and J ends lost 6 bases and 8 bases respectively, with 14 bases between them. The CDR3 is made up of 14 amino acids.

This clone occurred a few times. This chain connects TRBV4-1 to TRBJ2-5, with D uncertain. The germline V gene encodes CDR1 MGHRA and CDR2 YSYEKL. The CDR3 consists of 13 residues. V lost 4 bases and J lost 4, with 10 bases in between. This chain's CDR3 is CASSRVLGETQYF. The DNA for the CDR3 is TGCGCCAGCAGCCGTGTCCTGGGAGAGACCCAGTACTTC.

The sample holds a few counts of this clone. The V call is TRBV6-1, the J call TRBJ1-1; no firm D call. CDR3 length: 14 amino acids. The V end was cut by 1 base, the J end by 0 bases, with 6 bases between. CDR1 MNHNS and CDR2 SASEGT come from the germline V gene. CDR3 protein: CASSEGRMNTEAFF. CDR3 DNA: TGTGCCAGCAGTGAAGGCAGGATGAACACTGAAGCTTTCTTT.

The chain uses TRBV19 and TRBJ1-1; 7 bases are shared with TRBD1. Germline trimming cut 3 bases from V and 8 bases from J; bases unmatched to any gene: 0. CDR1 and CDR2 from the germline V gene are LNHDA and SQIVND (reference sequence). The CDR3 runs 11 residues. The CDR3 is CASSMGQEAFF. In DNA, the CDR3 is TGTGCCAGTAGTATGGGACAGGAAGCTTTCTTT. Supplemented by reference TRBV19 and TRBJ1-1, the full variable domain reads DGGITQSPKYLFRKEGQNVTLSCEQNLNHDAMYWYRQDPGQGLRLIYYSQIVNDFQKGDIAEGYSVSREKKESFPLTVTSAQKNPTAFYLCASSMGQEAFFGQGTRLTVV.

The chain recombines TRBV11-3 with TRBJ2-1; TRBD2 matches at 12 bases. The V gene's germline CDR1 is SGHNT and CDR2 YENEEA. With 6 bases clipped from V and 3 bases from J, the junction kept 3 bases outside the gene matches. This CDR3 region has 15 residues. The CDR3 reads CASSWTSGIYNEQFF. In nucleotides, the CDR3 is TGTGCCAGCAGTTGGACTAGCGGGATCTACAATGAGCAGTTCTTC. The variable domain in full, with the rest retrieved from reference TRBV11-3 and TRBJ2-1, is EAGVVQSPRYKIIEKKQPVAFWCNPISGHNTLYWYLQNLGQGPELLIRYENEEAVDDSQLPKDRFSAERLKGVDSTLKIQPAELGDSAVYLCASSWTSGIYNEQFFGPGTRLTVL.

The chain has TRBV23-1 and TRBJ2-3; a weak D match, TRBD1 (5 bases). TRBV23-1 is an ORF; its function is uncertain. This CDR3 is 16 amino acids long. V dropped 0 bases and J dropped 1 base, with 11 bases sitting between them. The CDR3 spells CASSQSYRGGTDTQYF. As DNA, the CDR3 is TGCGCCAGCAGTCAATCTTATAGGGGTGGCACAGATACGCAGTATTTT.

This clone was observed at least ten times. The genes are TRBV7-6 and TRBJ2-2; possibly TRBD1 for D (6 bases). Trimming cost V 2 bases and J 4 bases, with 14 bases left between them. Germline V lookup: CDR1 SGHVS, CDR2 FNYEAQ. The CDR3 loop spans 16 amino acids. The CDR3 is CASSLTGQSVTGELFF. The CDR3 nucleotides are TGTGCCAGCAGCTTAACAGGGCAATCGGTCACCGGGGAGCTGTTTTTT.

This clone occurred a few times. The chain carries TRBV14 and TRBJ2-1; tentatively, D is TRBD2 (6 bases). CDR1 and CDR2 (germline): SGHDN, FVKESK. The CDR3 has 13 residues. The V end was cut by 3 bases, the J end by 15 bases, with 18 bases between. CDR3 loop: CASSQGRLASPFF. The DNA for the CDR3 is TGTGCCAGCAGCCAGGGGAGGCTAGCGTCTCCGTTCTTC.

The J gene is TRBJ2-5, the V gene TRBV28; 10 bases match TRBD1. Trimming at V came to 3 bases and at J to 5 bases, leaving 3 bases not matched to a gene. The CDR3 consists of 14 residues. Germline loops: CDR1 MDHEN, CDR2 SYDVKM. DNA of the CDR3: TGTGCCAGCAGTTTCCGGACAGGGGGGGAGACCCAGTACTTC. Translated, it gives CASSFRTGGETQYF.

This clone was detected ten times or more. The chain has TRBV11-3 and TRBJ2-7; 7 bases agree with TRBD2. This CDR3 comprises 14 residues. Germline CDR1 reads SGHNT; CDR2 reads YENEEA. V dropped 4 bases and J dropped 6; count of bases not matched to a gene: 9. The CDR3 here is CASSSGGSRSEQYF. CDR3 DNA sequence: TGTGCCAGCAGCTCTGGCGGGAGTCGCAGCGAGCAGTACTTC.

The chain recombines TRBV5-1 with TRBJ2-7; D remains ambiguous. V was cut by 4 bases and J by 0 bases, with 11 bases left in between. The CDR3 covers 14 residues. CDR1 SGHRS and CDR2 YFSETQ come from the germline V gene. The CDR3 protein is CASSHDTNSYEQYF. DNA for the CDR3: TGCGCCAGCAGCCACGACACCAACTCCTACGAGCAGTACTTC. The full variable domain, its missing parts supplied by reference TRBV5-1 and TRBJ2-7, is KAGVTQTPRYLIKTRGQQVTLSCSPISGHRSVSWYQQTPGQGLQFLFEYFSETQRNKGNFPGRFSGRQFSNSRSEMNVSTLELGDSALYLCASSHDTNSYEQYFGPGTRLTVT.

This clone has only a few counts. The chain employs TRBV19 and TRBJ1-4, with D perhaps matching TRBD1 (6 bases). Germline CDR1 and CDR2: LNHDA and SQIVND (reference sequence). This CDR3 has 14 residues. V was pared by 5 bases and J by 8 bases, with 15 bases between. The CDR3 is CASSLRTVLEKLFF. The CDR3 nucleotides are TGTGCCAGTAGTTTAAGGACAGTTTTAGAAAAACTGTTTTTT.

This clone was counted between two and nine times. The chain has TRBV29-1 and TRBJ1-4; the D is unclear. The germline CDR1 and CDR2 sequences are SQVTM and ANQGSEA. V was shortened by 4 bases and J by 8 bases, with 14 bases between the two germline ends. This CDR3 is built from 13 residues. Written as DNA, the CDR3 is TGCAGCGTTGCTCAAGGTTTTAGGGAAAAACTGTTTTTT. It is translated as CSVAQGFREKLFF.

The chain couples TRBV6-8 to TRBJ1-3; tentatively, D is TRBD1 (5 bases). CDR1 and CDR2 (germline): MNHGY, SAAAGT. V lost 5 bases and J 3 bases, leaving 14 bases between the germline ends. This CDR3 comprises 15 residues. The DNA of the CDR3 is TGTGCCAGCAGTGGGGGACTAGGGGTTGGAAACACCATATATTTT. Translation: CASSGGLGVGNTIYF.

The CDR3 region has the DNA TGTGCCAGCAGTTACTACCTTGGAGGTGCGGTCGGCTACACCTTC. It translates to CASSYYLGGAVGYTF. This sequence joins TRBV6-8 and TRBJ1-2; no firm D call. Trimming stripped 1 base from V and 8 bases from J, with 17 bases between. Germline V gene sequence: CDR1 MNHGY, CDR2 SAAAGT. The CDR3 runs to 15 residues.

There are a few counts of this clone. CDR3 sequence reads: CASSDTGSYEQYF. In nucleotides, the CDR3 is TGTGCCAGTAGCGACACAGGGTCCTACGAGCAGTACTTC. This sequence joins TRBV19 and TRBJ2-7; a weak D match, TRBD1 (6 bases). The length of the CDR3 is 13 residues. Looked up from germline, CDR1 is LNHDA and CDR2 is SQIVND (reference sequence). Trimming took off 6 bases at V and 1 base at J, with 10 bases between the two ends.

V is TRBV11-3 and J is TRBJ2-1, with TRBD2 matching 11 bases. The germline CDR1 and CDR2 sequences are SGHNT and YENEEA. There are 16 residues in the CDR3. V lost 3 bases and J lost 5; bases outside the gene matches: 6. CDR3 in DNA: TGTGCCAGCAGCTTTTCTCCGGGACTAGCGGACAATGAGCAGTTCTTC. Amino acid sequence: CASSFSPGLADNEQFF.

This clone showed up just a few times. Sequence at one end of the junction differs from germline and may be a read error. CDR3 DNA sequence: TGTGCCAGCAGTGACTCTTACGACGAGCAGTACTTC. This encodes CASSDSYDEQYF. The chain joins TRBV6-8 to TRBJ2-7; D is ambiguous. The CDR3 runs 12 residues. In germline, CDR1 is MNHGY, CDR2 SAAAGT.

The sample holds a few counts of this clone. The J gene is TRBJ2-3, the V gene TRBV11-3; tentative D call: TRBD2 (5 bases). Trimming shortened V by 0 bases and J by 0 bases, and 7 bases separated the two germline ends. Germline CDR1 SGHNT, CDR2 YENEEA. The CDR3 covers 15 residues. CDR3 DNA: TGTGCCAGCAGCTTAGAGGGCGGGAGCACAGATACGCAGTATTTT. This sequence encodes CASSLEGGSTDTQYF.